This T cell receptor beta chain was documented in a study of shared clonotypes between healthy human individuals. V was shortened by 5 bases and J by 7 bases, with 8 bases between the two germline ends. The CDR3 is 11 amino acids. CDR1 and CDR2 from the germline V gene are SNHLY and FYNNEI. Assay: immunoSEQ multiplex PCR; the TCRdb copy retains only in-frame clones and omits some. Here the sample spans some 980,000 clones, around three quarters being singletons. This TCR came from a man younger than 30 in good health. V gene TRBV2 combines with J gene TRBJ1-1; no clear D gene. Sequenced input: memory CD4+ T cells sorted from blood. The subset denotes: CD45RA-negative fraction. The CDR3 protein is CASSRGNEAFF. CDR3 bases: TGTGCCAGCAGTCGAGGGAATGAAGCTTTCTTT.